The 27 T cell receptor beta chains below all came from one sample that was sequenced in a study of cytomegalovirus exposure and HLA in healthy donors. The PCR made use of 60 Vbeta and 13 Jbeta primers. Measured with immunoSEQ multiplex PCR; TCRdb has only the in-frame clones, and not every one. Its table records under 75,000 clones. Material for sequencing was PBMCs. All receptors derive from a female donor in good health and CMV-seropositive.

CDR3: CASSPGTSGNTIYF. The CDR3 DNA sequence: TGTGCCAGCTCACCGGGGACATCTGGAAACACCATATATTTT. The chain carries TRBV18 and TRBJ1-3; D is perhaps TRBD1 (6 bases). V lost 3 bases, J lost 1 base, and 7 bases lay in between. Germline CDR1 reads KGHSH; CDR2 reads LQKENI. The CDR3 extends over 14 amino acids.

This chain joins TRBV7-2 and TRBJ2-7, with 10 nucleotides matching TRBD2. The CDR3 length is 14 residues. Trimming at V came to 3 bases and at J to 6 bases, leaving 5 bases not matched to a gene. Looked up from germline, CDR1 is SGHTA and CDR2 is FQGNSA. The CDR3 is CASSFLAGVSEQYF. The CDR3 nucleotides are TGTGCCAGCAGCTTTCTAGCGGGAGTCTCCGAGCAGTACTTC.

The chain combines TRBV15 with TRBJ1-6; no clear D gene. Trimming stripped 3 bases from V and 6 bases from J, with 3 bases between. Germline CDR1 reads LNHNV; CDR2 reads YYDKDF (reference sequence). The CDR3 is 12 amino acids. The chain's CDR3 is CATSRSNSPLHF. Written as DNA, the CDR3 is TGTGCCACCAGCAGGAGTAATTCACCCCTCCACTTT.

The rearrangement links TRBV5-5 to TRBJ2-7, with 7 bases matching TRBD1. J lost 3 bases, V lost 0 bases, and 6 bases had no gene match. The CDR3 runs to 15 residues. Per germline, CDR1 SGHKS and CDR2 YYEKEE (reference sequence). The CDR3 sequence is CASSLAWTGGYEQYF. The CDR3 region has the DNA TGTGCCAGCAGCTTGGCGTGGACAGGTGGCTACGAGCAGTACTTC. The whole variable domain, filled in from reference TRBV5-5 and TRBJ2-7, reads DAGVTQSPTHLIKTRGQQVTLRCSPISGHKSVSWYQQVLGQGPQFIFQYYEKEERGRGNFPDRFSARQFPNYSSELNVNALLLGDSALYLCASSLAWTGGYEQYFGPGTRLTVT.

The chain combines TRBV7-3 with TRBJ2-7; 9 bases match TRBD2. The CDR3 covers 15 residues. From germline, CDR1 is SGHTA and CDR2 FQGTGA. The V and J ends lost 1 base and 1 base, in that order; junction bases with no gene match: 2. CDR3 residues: CASSLIAGGSYEQYF. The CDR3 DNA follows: TGTGCCAGCAGCTTAATCGCGGGGGGGTCCTACGAGCAGTACTTC.

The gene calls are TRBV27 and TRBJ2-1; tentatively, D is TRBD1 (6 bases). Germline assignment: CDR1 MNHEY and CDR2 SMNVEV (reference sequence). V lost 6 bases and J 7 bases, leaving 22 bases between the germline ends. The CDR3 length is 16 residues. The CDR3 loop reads CASRQRRDTPRNEQFF. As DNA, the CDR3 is TGTGCCAGCAGGCAGCGCCGGGACACCCCTCGGAATGAGCAGTTCTTC.

Here the CDR3 DNA reads TGTGCCACCAGCAGAGACCGACAGAACGGTAATCAGCCCCAGCATTTT. Encoded protein: CATSRDRQNGNQPQHF. The genes are TRBV15 and TRBJ1-5; the D gene is possibly TRBD1 (5 bases). Germline assignment: CDR1 LNHNV and CDR2 YYDKDF (reference sequence). Trimming stripped 0 bases from V and 4 bases from J, with 13 bases between. The CDR3 is made up of 16 amino acids.

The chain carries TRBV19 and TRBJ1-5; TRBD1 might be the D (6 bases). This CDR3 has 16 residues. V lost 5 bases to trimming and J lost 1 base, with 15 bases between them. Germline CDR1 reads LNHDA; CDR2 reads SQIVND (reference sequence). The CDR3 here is CASSLGHYESNQPQHF. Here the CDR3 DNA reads TGTGCCAGTAGTTTGGGACACTACGAGAGCAATCAGCCCCAGCATTTT.

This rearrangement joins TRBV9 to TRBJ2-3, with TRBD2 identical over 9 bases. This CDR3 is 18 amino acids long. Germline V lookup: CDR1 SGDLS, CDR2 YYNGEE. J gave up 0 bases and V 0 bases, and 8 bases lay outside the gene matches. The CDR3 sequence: CASSVASGGTSSTDTQYF. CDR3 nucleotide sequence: TGTGCCAGCAGCGTAGCCAGCGGGGGGACCTCTAGCACAGATACGCAGTATTTT.

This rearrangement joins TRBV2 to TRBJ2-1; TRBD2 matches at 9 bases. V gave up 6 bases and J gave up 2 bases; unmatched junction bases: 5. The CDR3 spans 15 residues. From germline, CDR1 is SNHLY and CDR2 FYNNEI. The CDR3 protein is CASRLRTSAYNEQFF. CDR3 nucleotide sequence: TGTGCCAGCAGACTAAGGACTAGCGCCTACAATGAGCAGTTCTTC.

This CDR3 reads CASKPGQVDSPLHF. CDR3 sequence (DNA): TGTGCCAGCAAACCGGGACAGGTGGATTCACCCCTCCACTTT. The chain links TRBV2 to TRBJ1-6; TRBD1 agrees at 8 bases. The germline V gene has CDR1 SNHLY and CDR2 FYNNEI. CDR3 length: 14 amino acids. The junction had 7 bases not matched to a gene; V was cut back by 7 bases and J by 8 bases. Supplemented by reference TRBV2 and TRBJ1-6, the full variable domain reads EPEVTQTPSHQVTQMGQEVILRCVPISNHLYFYWYRQILGQKVEFLVSFYNNEISEKSEIFDDQFSVERPDGSNFTLKIRSTKLEDSAMYFCASKPGQVDSPLHFGNGTRLTVT.

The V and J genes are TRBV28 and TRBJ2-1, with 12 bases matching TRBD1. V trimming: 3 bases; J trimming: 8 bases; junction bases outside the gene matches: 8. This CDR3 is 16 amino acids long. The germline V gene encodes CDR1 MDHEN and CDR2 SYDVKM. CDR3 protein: CASSFQPGQGAYEQFF. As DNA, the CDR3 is TGTGCCAGCAGTTTCCAACCGGGACAGGGGGCGTATGAGCAGTTCTTC. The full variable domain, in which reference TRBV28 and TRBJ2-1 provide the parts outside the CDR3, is DVKVTQSSRYLVKRTGEKVFLECVQDMDHENMFWYRQDPGLGLRLIYFSYDVKMKEKGDIPEGYSVSREKKERFSLILESASTNQTSMYLCASSFQPGQGAYEQFFGPGTRLTVL.

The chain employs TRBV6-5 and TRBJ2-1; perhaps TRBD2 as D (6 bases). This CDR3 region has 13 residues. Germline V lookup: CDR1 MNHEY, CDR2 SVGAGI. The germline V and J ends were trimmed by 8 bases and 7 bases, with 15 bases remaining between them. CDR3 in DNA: TGTGCCAGCGGGGCGGGGCTGAGGAATGAGCAGTTCTTC. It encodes CASGAGLRNEQFF.

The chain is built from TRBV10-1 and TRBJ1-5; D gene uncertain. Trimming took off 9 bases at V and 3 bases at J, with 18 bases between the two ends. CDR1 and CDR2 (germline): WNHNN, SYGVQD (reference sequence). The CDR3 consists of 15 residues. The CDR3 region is CARRSSKRVNQPQHF. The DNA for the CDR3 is TGCGCCAGGCGATCTAGTAAGCGAGTCAATCAGCCCCAGCATTTT.

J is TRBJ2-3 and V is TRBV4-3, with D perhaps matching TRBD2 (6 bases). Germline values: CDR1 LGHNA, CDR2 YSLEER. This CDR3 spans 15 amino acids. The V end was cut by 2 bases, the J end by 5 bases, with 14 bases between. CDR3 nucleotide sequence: TGCGCCAGCAGCCAATCCTTCGGAGGGCTAGATACGCAGTATTTT. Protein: CASSQSFGGLDTQYF.

CDR3: CASSPILEANVLTF. Here the CDR3 DNA reads TGTGCCAGCAGCCCCATCTTAGAGGCCAACGTCCTGACTTTC. The chain has TRBV7-9 and TRBJ2-6; D call uncertain. The CDR3 is 14 amino acids. Trimming shortened V by 5 bases and J by 6 bases, and 11 bases separated the two germline ends. The V gene's germline CDR1 is SEHNR and CDR2 FQNEAQ (reference sequence).

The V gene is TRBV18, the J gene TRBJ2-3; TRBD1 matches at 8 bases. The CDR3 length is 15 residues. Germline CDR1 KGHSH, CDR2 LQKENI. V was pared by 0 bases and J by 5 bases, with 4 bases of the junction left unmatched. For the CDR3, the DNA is TGTGCCAGCTCACCACCGGCCAGGGGGCTAGATACGCAGTATTTT. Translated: CASSPPARGLDTQYF. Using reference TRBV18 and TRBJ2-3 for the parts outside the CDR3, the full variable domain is NAGVMQNPRHLVRRRGQEARLRCSPMKGHSHVYWYRQLPEEGLKFMVYLQKENIIDESGMPKERFSAEFPKEGPSILRIQQVVRGDSAAYFCASSPPARGLDTQYFGPGTRLTVL.

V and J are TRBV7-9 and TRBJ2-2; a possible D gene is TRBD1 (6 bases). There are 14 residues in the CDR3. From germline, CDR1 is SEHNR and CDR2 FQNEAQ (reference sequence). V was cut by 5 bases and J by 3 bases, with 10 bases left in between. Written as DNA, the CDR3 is TGTGCCAGCAGCAACACAGGGTACACCGGGGAGCTGTTTTTT. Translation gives CASSNTGYTGELFF.

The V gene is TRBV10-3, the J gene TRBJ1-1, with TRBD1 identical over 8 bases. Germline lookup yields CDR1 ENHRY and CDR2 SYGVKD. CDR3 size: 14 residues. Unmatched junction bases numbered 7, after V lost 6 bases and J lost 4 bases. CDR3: CAIRDGQGGTEAFF. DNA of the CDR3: TGTGCCATCAGAGATGGACAGGGAGGCACTGAAGCTTTCTTT.

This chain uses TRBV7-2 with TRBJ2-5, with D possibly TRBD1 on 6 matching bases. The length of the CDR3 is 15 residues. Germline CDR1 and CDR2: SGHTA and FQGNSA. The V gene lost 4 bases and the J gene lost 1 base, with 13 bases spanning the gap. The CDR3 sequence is CASSSVGAGQETQYF. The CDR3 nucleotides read TGTGCCAGCAGCTCCGTGGGGGCAGGCCAAGAGACCCAGTACTTC. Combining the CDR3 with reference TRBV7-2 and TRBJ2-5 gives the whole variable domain GAGVSQSPSNKVTEKGKDVELRCDPISGHTALYWYRQSLGQGLEFLIYFQGNSAPDKSGLPSDRFSAERTGGSVSTLTIQRTQQEDSAVYLCASSSVGAGQETQYFGPGTRLLVL.

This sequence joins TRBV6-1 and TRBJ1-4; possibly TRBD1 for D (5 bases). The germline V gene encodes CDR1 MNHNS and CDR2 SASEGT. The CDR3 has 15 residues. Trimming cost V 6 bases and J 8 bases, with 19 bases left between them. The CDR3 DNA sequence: TGTGCCAGCAGACCGAACGAAGGGGTAAACGAAAAACTGTTTTTT. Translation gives CASRPNEGVNEKLFF.

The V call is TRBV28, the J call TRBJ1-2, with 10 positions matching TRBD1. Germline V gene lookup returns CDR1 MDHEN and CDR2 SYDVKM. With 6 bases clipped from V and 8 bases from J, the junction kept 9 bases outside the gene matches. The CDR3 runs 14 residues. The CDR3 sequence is CASSPGRDRGGYTF. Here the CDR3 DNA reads TGTGCCAGCAGCCCGGGGCGGGACAGGGGAGGCTACACCTTC.

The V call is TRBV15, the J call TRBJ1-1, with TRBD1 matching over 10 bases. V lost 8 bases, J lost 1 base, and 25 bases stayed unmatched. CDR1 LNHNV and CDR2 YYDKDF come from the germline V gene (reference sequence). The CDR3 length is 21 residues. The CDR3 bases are TGTGCCACCTGTCACCGGGACAGGGGTTGGGTGTTTGGCGAAAGGAACACTGAAGCTTTCTTT. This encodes CATCHRDRGWVFGERNTEAFF.

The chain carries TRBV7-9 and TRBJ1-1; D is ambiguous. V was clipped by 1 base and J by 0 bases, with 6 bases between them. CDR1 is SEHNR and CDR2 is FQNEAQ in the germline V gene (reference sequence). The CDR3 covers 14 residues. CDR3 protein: CASSLDGMNTEAFF. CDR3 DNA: TGTGCCAGCAGCTTAGACGGGATGAACACTGAAGCTTTCTTT.

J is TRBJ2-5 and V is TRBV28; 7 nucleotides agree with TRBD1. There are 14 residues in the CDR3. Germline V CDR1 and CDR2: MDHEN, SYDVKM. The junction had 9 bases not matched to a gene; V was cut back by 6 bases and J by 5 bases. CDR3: CASSLGGQEETQYF. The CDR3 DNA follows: TGTGCCAGCAGCCTAGGGGGCCAGGAGGAGACCCAGTACTTC.

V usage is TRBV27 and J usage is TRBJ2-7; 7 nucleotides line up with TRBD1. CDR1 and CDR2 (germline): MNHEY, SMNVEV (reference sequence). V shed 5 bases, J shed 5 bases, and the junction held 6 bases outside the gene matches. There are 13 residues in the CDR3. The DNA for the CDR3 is TGTGCCAGCAGTCTGACAGGGCTCCACGAGCAGTACTTC. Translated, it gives CASSLTGLHEQYF.

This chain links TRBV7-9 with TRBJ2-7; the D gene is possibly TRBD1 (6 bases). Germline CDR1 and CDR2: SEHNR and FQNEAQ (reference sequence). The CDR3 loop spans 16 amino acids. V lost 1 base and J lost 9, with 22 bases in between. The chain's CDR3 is CASSLVRGPIVVAQYF. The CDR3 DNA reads TGTGCCAGCAGCTTAGTCAGGGGTCCCATTGTGGTGGCGCAGTACTTC. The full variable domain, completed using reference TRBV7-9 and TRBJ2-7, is DTGVSQNPRHKITKRGQNVTFRCDPISEHNRLYWYRQTLGQGPEFLTYFQNEAQLEKSRLLSDRFSAERPKGSFSTLEIQRTEQGDSAMYLCASSLVRGPIVVAQYFGPGTRLTVT.